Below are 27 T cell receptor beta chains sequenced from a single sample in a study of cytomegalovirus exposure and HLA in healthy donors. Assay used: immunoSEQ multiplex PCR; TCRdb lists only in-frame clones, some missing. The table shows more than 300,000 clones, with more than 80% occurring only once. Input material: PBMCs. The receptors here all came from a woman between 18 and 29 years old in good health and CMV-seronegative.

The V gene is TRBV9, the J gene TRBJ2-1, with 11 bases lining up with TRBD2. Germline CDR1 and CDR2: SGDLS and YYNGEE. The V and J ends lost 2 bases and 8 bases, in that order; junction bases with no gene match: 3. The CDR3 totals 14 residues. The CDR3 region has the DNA TGTGCCAGCAGCGTTACTAGCGGGAGACATGAGCAGTTCTTC. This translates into CASSVTSGRHEQFF.

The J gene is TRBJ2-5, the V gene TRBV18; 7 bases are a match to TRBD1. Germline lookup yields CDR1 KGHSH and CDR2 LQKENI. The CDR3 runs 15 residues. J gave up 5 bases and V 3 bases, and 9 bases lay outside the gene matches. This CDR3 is CASSPARTGQETQYF. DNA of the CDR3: TGTGCCAGCTCACCGGCCCGGACAGGCCAGGAGACCCAGTACTTC.

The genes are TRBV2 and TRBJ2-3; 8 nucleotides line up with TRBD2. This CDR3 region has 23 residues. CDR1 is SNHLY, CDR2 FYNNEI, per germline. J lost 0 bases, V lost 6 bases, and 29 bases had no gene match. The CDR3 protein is CASRPSLVGELAENEDSTDTQYF. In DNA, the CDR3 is TGTGCCAGCAGACCCTCTCTCGTTGGGGAACTAGCGGAAAACGAGGATAGCACAGATACGCAGTATTTT.

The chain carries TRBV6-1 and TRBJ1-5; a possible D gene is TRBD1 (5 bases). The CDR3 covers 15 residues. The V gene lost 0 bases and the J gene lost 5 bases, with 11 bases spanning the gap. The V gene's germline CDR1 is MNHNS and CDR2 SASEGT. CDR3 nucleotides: TGTGCCAGCAGTGAAGCAGGGGCAGACTATCAGCCCCAGCATTTT. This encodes CASSEAGADYQPQHF.

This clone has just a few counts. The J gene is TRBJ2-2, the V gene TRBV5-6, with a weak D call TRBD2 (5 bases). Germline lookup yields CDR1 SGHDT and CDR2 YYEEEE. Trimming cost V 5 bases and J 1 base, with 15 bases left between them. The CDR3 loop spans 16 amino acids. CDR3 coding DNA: TGTGCCAGCAGTAGCGTGTGGCAGCAGAACACCGGGGAGCTGTTTTTT. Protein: CASSSVWQQNTGELFF. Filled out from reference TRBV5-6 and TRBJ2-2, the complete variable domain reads DAGVTQSPTHLIKTRGQQVTLRCSPKSGHDTVSWYQQALGQGPQFIFQYYEEEERQRGNFPDRFSGHQFPNYSSELNVNALLLGDSALYLCASSSVWQQNTGELFFGEGSRLTVL.

The CDR3 loop is CASSLALGQPDTQYF. The CDR3 DNA reads as TGCGCCAGCAGCTTGGCCTTGGGACAGCCAGATACGCAGTATTTT. This chain joins TRBV5-1 and TRBJ2-3; 7 nucleotides match TRBD1. Germline V gives CDR1 SGHRS, CDR2 YFSETQ. The junction had 5 bases not matched to a gene; V was cut back by 0 bases and J by 4 bases. The CDR3 totals 15 residues.

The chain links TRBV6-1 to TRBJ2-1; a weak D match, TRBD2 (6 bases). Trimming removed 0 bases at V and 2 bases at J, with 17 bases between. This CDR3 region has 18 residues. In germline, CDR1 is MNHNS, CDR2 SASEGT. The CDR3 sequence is CASSEAGDFPSAYNEQFF. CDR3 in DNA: TGTGCCAGCAGTGAAGCGGGGGACTTTCCCAGTGCCTACAATGAGCAGTTCTTC.

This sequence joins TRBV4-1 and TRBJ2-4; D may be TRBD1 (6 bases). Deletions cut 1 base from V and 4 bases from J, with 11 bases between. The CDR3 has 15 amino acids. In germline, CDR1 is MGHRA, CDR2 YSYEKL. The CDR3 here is CASSQVGDRKNIQYF. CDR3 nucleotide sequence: TGCGCCAGCAGCCAAGTAGGAGACAGGAAAAACATTCAGTACTTC.

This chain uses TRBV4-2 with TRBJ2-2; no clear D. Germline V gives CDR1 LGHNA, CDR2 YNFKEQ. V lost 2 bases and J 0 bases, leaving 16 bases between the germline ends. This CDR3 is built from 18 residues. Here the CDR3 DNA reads TGTGCCAGCAGCCAACTACCTATCGACATCGCGAACACCGGGGAGCTGTTTTTT. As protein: CASSQLPIDIANTGELFF.

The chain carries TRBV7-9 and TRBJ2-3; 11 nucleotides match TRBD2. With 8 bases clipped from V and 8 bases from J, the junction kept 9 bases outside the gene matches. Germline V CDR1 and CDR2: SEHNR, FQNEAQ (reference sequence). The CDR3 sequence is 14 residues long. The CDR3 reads CASRTSGLSGTQYF. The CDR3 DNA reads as TGTGCCAGCCGGACTAGCGGGTTGAGTGGTACGCAGTATTTT.

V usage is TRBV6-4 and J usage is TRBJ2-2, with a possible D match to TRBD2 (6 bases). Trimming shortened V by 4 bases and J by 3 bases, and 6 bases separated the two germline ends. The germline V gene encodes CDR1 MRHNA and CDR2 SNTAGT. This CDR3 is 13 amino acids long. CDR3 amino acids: CASSGLDTGELFF. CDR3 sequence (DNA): TGTGCCAGCAGTGGACTAGACACCGGGGAGCTGTTTTTT.

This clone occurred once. The CDR3 protein is CASKGRGRTNTEAFF. In DNA form, the CDR3 reads TGTGCCAGCAAGGGCAGGGGGCGAACGAACACTGAAGCTTTCTTT. The chain links TRBV28 to TRBJ1-1, with 8 nucleotides matching TRBD1. This CDR3 region has 15 residues. The ends lost 7 bases at V and 1 base at J; junction bases unmatched: 8. CDR1 is MDHEN and CDR2 is SYDVKM in the germline V gene.

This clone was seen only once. The CDR3 region has the DNA TGTGCCAGCAGCTTAGCGACCGGGACAGGGTTTAACACTGAAGCTTTCTTT. This sequence encodes CASSLATGTGFNTEAFF. The rearrangement uses TRBV7-9 and TRBJ1-1, with TRBD1 matching 9 bases. The CDR3 is 17 residues long. The germline gives CDR1 SEHNR, CDR2 FQNEAQ (reference sequence). Trimming at V came to 0 bases and at J to 2 bases, leaving 7 bases not matched to a gene.

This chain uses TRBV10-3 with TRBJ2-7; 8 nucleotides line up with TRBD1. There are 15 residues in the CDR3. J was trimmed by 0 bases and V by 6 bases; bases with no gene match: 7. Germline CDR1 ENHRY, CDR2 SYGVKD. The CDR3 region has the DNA TGTGCCATCAGGGACCGGGACAGGAGCTCCTACGAGCAGTACTTC. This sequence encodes CAIRDRDRSSYEQYF.

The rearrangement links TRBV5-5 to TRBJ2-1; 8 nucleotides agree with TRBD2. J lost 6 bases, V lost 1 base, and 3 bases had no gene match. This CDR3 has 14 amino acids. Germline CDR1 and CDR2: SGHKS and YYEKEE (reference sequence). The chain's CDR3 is CASSLREGINEQFF. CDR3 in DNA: TGTGCCAGCAGCTTGCGGGAGGGCATCAATGAGCAGTTCTTC.

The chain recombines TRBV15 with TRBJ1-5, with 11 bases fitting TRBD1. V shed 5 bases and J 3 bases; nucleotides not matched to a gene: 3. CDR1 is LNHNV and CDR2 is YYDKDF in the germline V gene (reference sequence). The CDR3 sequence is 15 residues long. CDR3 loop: CATSRGQGVNQPQHF. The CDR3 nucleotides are TGTGCCACCAGCCGGGGACAGGGGGTCAATCAGCCCCAGCATTTT.

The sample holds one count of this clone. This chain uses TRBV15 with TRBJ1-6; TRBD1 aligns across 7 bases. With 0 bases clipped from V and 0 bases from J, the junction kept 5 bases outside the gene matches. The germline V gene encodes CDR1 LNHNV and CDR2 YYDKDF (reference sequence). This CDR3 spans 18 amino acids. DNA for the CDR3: TGTGCCACCAGCAGAGATCCCGGGACAGCCTCCTATAATTCACCCCTCCACTTT. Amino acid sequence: CATSRDPGTASYNSPLHF.

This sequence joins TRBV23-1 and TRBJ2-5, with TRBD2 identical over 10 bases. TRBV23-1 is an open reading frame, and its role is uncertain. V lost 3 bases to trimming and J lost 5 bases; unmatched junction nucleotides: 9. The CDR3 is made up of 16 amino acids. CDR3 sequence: CASSQTERGGTETQYF. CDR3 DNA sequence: TGCGCCAGCAGTCAGACCGAGCGGGGGGGTACGGAGACCCAGTACTTC.

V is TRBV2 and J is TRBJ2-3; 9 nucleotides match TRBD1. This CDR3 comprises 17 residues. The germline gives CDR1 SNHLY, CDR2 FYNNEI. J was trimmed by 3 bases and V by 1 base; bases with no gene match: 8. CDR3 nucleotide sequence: TGTGCCAGCAGTGAAGAGGGGACAGGGAAGGGTACAGATACGCAGTATTTT. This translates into CASSEEGTGKGTDTQYF.

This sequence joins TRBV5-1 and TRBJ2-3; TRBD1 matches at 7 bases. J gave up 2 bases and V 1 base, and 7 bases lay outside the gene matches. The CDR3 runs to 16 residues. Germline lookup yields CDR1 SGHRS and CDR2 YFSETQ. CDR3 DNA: TGCGCCAGCAGCTTGCGCCGGGACAGACCCACAGATACGCAGTATTTT. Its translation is CASSLRRDRPTDTQYF.

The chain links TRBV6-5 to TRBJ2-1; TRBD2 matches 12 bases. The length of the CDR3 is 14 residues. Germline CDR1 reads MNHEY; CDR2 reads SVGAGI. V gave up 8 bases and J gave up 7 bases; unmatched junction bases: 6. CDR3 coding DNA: TGTGCCAGCCGGCCTAGCGGGAGGGGAAATGAGCAGTTCTTC. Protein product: CASRPSGRGNEQFF.

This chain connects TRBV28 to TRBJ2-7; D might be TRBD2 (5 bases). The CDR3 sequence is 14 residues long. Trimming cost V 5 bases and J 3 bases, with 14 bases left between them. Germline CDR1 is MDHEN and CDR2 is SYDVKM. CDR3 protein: CASSTPGSNYEQYF. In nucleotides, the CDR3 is TGTGCCAGCAGTACTCCGGGAAGTAACTACGAGCAGTACTTC.

The CDR3 spells CASSEIGGEQFF. The CDR3 region has the DNA TGTGCCAGCAGTGAAATAGGGGGTGAGCAGTTCTTC. The chain carries TRBV27 and TRBJ2-1; the D gene is possibly TRBD1 (6 bases). The V gene's germline CDR1 is MNHEY and CDR2 SMNVEV (reference sequence). The CDR3 loop spans 12 amino acids. V lost 5 bases and J lost 9, with 11 bases in between.

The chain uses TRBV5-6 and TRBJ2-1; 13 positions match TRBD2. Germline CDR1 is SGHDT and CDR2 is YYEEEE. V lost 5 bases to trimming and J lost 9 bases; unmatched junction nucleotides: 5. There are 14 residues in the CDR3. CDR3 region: CASRTSGGAGEQFF. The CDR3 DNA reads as TGTGCCAGCAGAACTAGCGGGGGGGCCGGTGAGCAGTTCTTC.

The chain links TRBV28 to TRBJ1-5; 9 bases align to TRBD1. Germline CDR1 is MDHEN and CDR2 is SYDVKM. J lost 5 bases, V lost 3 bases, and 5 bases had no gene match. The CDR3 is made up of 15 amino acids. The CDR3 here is CASSFAGQGDQPQHF. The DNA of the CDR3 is TGTGCCAGCAGTTTTGCGGGACAGGGTGATCAGCCCCAGCATTTT. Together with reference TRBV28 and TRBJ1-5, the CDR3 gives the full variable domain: DVKVTQSSRYLVKRTGEKVFLECVQDMDHENMFWYRQDPGLGLRLIYFSYDVKMKEKGDIPEGYSVSREKKERFSLILESASTNQTSMYLCASSFAGQGDQPQHFGDGTRLSIL.

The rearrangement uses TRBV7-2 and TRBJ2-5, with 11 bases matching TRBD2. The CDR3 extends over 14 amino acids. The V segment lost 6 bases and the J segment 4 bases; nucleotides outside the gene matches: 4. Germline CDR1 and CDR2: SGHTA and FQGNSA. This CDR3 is CASSFSGRGETQYF. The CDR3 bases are TGTGCCAGCAGTTTTAGCGGGAGGGGAGAGACCCAGTACTTC.

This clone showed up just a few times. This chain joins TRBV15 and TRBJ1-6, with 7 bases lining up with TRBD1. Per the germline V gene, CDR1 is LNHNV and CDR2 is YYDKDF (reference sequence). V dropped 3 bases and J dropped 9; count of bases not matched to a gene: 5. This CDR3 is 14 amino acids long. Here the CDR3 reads CATSSTGDASPLHF. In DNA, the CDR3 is TGTGCCACCAGCAGTACAGGGGACGCTTCACCCCTCCACTTT.